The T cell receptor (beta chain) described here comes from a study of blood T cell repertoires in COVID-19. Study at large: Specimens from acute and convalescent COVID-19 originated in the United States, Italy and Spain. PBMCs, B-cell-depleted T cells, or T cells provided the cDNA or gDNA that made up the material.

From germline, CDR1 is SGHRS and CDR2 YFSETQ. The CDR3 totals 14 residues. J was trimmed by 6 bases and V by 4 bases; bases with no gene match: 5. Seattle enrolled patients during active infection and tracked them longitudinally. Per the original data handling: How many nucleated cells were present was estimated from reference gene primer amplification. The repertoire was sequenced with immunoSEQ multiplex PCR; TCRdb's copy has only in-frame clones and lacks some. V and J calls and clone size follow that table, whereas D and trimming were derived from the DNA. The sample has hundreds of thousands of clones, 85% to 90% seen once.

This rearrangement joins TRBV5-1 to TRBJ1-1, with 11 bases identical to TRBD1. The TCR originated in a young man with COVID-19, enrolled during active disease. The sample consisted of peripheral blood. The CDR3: CASSPGTGGSEAFF. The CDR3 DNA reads TGCGCCAGCAGCCCAGGGACAGGGGGATCTGAAGCTTTCTTT.